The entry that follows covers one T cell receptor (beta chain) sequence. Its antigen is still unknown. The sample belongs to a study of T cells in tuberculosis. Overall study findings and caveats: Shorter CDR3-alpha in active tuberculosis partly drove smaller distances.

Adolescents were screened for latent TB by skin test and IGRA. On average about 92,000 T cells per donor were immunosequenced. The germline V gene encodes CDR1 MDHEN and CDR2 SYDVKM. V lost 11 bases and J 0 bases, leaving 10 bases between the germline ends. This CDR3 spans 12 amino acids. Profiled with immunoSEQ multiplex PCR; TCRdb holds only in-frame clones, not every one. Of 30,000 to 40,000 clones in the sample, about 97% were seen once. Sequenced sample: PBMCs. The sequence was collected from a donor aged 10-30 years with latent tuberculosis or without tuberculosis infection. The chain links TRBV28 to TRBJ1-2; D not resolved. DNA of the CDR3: TGTGCCTCAGGCTATGCTAACTATGGCTACACCTTC. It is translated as CASGYANYGYTF.